This is a list of T cell receptor beta chains from one sample in a study of CD4 T cells in relation to SARS-CoV-2 and coronaviruses. Produced via immunoSEQ multiplex PCR; TCRdb's table is partial and in-frame only. The data contain tens of thousands of clones, over 75% of them singletons. The sample comprised memory CD4+ T cells from PBMCs. The source is an adult with COVID-19. Each CDR3 is given with its conserved first and last residue. Size tells how often a clone was seen (once, few, many) or the class of an expanded clone, and some rows leave it out.

CDR3aa | v_gene | len | abundance | j_gene
CSASSYNEQFF | TRBV20-1 | 11 | . | TRBJ2-1
CASSSDRVSRQPQHF | TRBV19 | 15 | . | TRBJ1-5
CASRTVGGEKLFF | TRBV3-1/TRBV3-2 | 13 | . | TRBJ1-4
CASSQRKLAGRNEQFF | TRBV4-2 | 16 | . | TRBJ2-1
CASSPEFAGGTDTQYF | TRBV5-8 | 16 | . | TRBJ2-3
CASSPRLADYNEQFF | TRBV9 | 15 | . | TRBJ2-1
CATSGGRLAVDTQYF | TRBV24-1 | 15 | few | TRBJ2-3
CASGRRNNEQFF | TRBV9 | 12 | . | TRBJ2-1
CASSGTGEKQYF | TRBV25-1 | 12 | . | TRBJ2-7
CASSFWRERVQFF | TRBV11-1 | 13 | . | TRBJ2-1
CASSFRPSTDTQYF | TRBV7-9 | 14 | . | TRBJ2-3
CASSPSAGAYEQYF | TRBV18 | 14 | . | TRBJ2-7
CASSPPAQGGEQYF | TRBV5-1 | 14 | . | TRBJ2-7
CASSRRQGPYEQYF | TRBV28 | 14 | . | TRBJ2-7
CASKGQKLTEAFF | TRBV28 | 13 | . | TRBJ1-1
CASSVRGETKNIQYF | TRBV3-1/TRBV3-2 | 15 | . | TRBJ2-4
CASSPIAKNIQYF | TRBV5-1 | 13 | . | TRBJ2-4
CASRPGQSSYEQYF | TRBV28 | 14 | . | TRBJ2-7
CASTRAADTQYF | TRBV12-3/TRBV12-4 | 12 | . | TRBJ2-3
CASSQDVAYEQYF | TRBV4-3 | 13 | . | TRBJ2-7
CAWSALAAPGYEQYF | TRBV30 | 15 | . | TRBJ2-7
CANRSRTSEEWYF | TRBV28 | 13 | . | TRBJ2-7
CASSRVGTDTQYF | TRBV19 | 13 | . | TRBJ2-3
CASSLGFGLSTDTQYF | TRBV5-1 | 16 | . | TRBJ2-3
CASTGSDEQFF | TRBV5-1 | 11 | . | TRBJ2-1
CASSQGTSTDTQYF | TRBV3-1/TRBV3-2 | 14 | . | TRBJ2-3
CASSRGQVSSYEQYF | TRBV18 | 15 | . | TRBJ2-7
CASSLITQNYWASGNLLEQYF | TRBV23-1 | 21 | once | TRBJ2-7
CASSQGQTRGNEQFF | TRBV3-1/TRBV3-2 | 15 | . | TRBJ2-1
CASRGTANYGYTF | TRBV2 | 13 | . | TRBJ1-2
CASSGYQETQYF | TRBV5-8 | 12 | once | TRBJ2-5
CASSQNSGQGYGYTF | TRBV18 | 15 | . | TRBJ1-2
CASSISAGEVAGELFF | TRBV19 | 16 | . | TRBJ2-2
CASSYRGGTQARDEQFF | TRBV5-1 | 17 | . | TRBJ2-1
CASSDGGARDTQYF | TRBV6-1 | 14 | . | TRBJ2-3
CASSLPPRGGTEAFF | TRBV7-9 | 15 | . | TRBJ1-1
CASGAGSTSKNIQYF | TRBV5-4 | 15 | . | TRBJ2-4
CSVTGQGGGTDTQYF | TRBV29-1 | 15 | . | TRBJ2-3
CASSQEEGVVNIQYF | TRBV4-2 | 15 | . | TRBJ2-4
CASSLADEQFF | TRBV5-6 | 11 | few | TRBJ2-1